This T cell receptor beta chain was recovered during a study of vaccination and CD4 T cells after COVID-19. Whole-study context: Overlapping spike peptides of SARS-CoV-2, HCoV-NL63, HCoV-OC43 and HCoV-229E stimulated the cells. Points from the study as a whole: Looking at convalescent patients, 304 of their 307 vaccine-specific clones were spike mono-reactive.

This CDR3 spans 13 amino acids. Germline V gives CDR1 SGHRS, CDR2 YFSETQ. V was pared by 0 bases and J by 4 bases, with 0 bases of the junction left unmatched. Comments on this clonotype: The antigen is unknown.

The treatment is: roughly ten-day PBMC culture with coronavirus spike peptide pools or control peptides (ViraFEST assay). With the Oncomine TCR Beta short-read assay, DNA from cultured CD4+ T cells was sequenced. TCRdb re-called the PCR reads through MiXCR, storing one row per CDR3 protein. The profile shows some 14,000 distinct CDR3 sequences, approximately 55% of them singletons. The source was CD4+ T cells from blood, cultured in vitro, collected before SARS-CoV-2 vaccination. The V call is TRBV5-1, the J call TRBJ1-1; the match to TRBD1 covers 7 bases. This TCR derives from a human donor who had recovered from COVID-19. Written as DNA, the CDR3 is TGCGCCAGCAGCTTGGAGGGGGCCACTGAAGCTTTCTTT. Encoded protein: CASSLEGATEAFF.